The next 8 T cell receptor beta chains were all read from a single sample in a study of metastatic and nonmetastatic thyroid tumors. TCRdb recomputed clones from the PCR reads via MiXCR. The profile shows over 30,000 clones, approximately 32% of them singletons. All patients were untreated before thyroid surgery. Sequencing input: blood. The receptor set was obtained from a female donor with papillary thyroid cancer or a benign thyroid nodule (not recorded which). Some clones in this sample may be carry-over from other donors' samples.

This clone was seen ten or more times. The genes are TRBV18 and TRBJ2-2; D is unresolved. Per germline, CDR1 KGHSH and CDR2 LQKENI. The V gene lost 5 bases and the J gene lost 5 bases, with 9 bases spanning the gap. The CDR3 loop spans 13 amino acids. CDR3 sequence: CASSADGTGELFF. In DNA, the CDR3 is TGTGCCAGCTCAGCGGACGGAACCGGGGAGCTGTTTTTT.

As regards this clone: The junction departs from germline at one end; a sequencing error may be responsible. The V call is TRBV6-2 or TRBV6-3, the J call TRBJ1-2; tentative D call: TRBD1 (5 bases). Germline values: CDR1 MNHEY, CDR2 SVGEGT. This CDR3 is 18 amino acids long. The chain's CDR3 is CASSFLHPGRDVNYGYTF. The CDR3 nucleotides are TGTGCCAGCAGTTTTTTACACCCTGGCAGGGACGTTAACTATGGATACACCTTC.

This clone was recorded at least ten times. J is TRBJ1-5 and V is TRBV3-1; D gene uncertain. The CDR3 has 14 residues. Germline values: CDR1 LGHDT, CDR2 YNNKEL (reference sequence). V gave up 1 base and J gave up 0 bases, with 4 bases separating them. The CDR3 coding sequence is TGTGCCAGCAGCCAAGCGGTTAGCAATCAGCCCCAGCATTTT. Translation: CASSQAVSNQPQHF. The complete variable domain, with remaining parts taken from reference TRBV3-1 and TRBJ1-5, reads DTAVSQTPKYLVTQMGNDKSIKCEQNLGHDTMYWYKQDSKKFLKIMFSYNNKELIINETVPNRFSPKSPDKAHLNLHINSLELGDSAVYFCASSQAVSNQPQHFGDGTRLSIL.

This clone was detected only once. The sample contains more than one DNA sequence encoding this CDR3. The CDR3 protein is CASKGPTTYEQYF. The CDR3 nucleotides read TGTGCCAGCAAAGGCCCAACCACTTACGAGCAGTACTTC. The J gene is TRBJ2-7, the V gene TRBV28; D gene ambiguous. Germline CDR1 and CDR2: MDHEN and SYDVKM. The germline V and J ends were trimmed by 7 bases and 4 bases, with 14 bases remaining between them. This CDR3 is 13 amino acids long. Looking up the rest from reference TRBV28 and TRBJ2-7 gives the full variable domain: DVKVTQSSRYLVKRTGEKVFLECVQDMDHENMFWYRQDPGLGLRLIYFSYDVKMKEKGDIPEGYSVSREKKERFSLILESASTNQTSMYLCASKGPTTYEQYFGPGTRLTVT.

A single count supports this clone. The missing conserved phenylalanine or tryptophan at the end of this CDR3 makes a read error likely. The chain combines TRBV20-1 with TRBJ1-1; no definite D call. The CDR3 extends over 11 amino acids. The V end lost 3 bases, the J end lost 8 bases, and 10 bases lay between the germline ends. Germline-derived CDR1 and CDR2 are DFQATT and SNEGSKA (reference sequence). In DNA form, the CDR3 reads TGCAGTGCTAGTGACGGAGAAGAAGCTTTCATT. This encodes CSASDGEEAFI.

Judged by abundance, this clone is medium-sized. The rearrangement joins TRBV5-1 to TRBJ2-7, with TRBD1 identical over 7 bases. The CDR3 sequence is 14 residues long. The V gene's germline CDR1 is SGHRS and CDR2 YFSETQ. V was pared by 4 bases and J by 3 bases, with 7 bases of the junction left unmatched. In DNA, the CDR3 is TGCGCCAGCAGCCCGAATCGGGACAGCTACGAGCAGTACTTC. It specifies CASSPNRDSYEQYF.

By its share, this clone is medium-sized. The J gene is TRBJ2-7, the V gene TRBV6-1; a possible D gene is TRBD1 (5 bases). V lost 8 bases and J lost 7, with 12 bases in between. The CDR3 sequence is 11 residues long. Per the germline V gene, CDR1 is MNHNS and CDR2 is SASEGT. CDR3 DNA sequence: TGTGCCAGCTCCGGAGACAGTGAGCAGTACTTC. Amino acid sequence: CASSGDSEQYF.

Points on this clone: The junction and the germline gene differ at one end; a read error may be behind it. The chain employs TRBV6-1 and TRBJ1-2; weak D call: TRBD1 (6 bases). The CDR3 has 13 amino acids. Germline V gives CDR1 MNHNS, CDR2 SASEGT. DNA for the CDR3: TGTGCCAGCAGACTAGACCGGGACAAGGGCTACAGCTTC. It yields the protein CASRLDRDKGYSF.